This T cell receptor (beta chain) was recorded in a study of T-cell memory formation after mild COVID-19. Study at large: Clusters of TCRs were largely donor specific. Study results and caveats: Clones which contracted sat mainly in CM and EM if CD4+, and in EMRA if CD8+.

CDR1 and CDR2 from the germline V gene are SGHRS and YFSETQ. This CDR3 spans 15 amino acids. V gave up 4 bases and J gave up 6 bases, with 19 bases separating them. About this clonotype itself: Its antigen is not identified.

TCRdb re-derived calls from the 5' RACE reads in MiXCR, one entry per CDR3 protein. The profile shows 200,000 or so distinct CDR3 sequences, around 18% of them singletons. The receptor was derived from an adult woman who had mild COVID-19 (a few samples of this study predate the infection). Cell type and time point are not known. V and J are TRBV5-1 and TRBJ1-2; perhaps TRBD1 as D (5 bases). The sequenced sample was PBMCs or a T cell subset sorted from them (not recorded which). Here the CDR3 reads CASSPPQASWNGYTF. CDR3 sequence (DNA): TGCGCCAGCAGCCCGCCACAGGCCTCTTGGAATGGCTACACCTTC. Drawing the rest from reference TRBV5-1 and TRBJ1-2, the complete variable domain is KAGVTQTPRYLIKTRGQQVTLSCSPISGHRSVSWYQQTPGQGLQFLFEYFSETQRNKGNFPGRFSGRQFSNSRSEMNVSTLELGDSALYLCASSPPQASWNGYTFGSGTRLTVV.